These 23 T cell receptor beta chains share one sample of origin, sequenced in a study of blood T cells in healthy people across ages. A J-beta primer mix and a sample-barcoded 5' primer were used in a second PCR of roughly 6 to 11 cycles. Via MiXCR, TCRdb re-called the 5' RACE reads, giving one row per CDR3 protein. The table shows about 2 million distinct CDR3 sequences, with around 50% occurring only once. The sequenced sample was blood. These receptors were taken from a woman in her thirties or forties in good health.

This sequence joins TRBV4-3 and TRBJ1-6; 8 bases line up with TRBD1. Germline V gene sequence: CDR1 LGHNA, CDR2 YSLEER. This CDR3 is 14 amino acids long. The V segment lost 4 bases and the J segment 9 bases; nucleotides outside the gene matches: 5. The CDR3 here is CASSPGQVASPLHF. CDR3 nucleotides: TGCGCCAGCAGCCCGGGACAGGTGGCTTCACCCCTCCACTTT.

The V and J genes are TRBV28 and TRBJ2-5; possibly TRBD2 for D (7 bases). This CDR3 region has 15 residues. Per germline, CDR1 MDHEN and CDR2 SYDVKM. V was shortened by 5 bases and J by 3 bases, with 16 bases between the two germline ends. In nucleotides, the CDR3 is TGTGCCAGCAGTATAGGGGGGGCGCGGAAAGAGACCCAGTACTTC. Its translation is CASSIGGARKETQYF. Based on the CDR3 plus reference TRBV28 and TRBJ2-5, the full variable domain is DVKVTQSSRYLVKRTGEKVFLECVQDMDHENMFWYRQDPGLGLRLIYFSYDVKMKEKGDIPEGYSVSREKKERFSLILESASTNQTSMYLCASSIGGARKETQYFGPGTRLLVL.

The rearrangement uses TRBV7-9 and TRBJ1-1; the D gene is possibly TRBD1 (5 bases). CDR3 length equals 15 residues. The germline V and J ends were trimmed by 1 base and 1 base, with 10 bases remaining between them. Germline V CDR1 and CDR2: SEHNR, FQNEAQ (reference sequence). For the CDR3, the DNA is TGTGCCAGCAGCTTAGAGACAGCTACGAACACTGAAGCTTTCTTT. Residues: CASSLETATNTEAFF.

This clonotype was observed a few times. The CDR3 region has the DNA TGCAGTGCTAGGAGTGTTAGCACAGATACGCAGTATTTT. Protein product: CSARSVSTDTQYF. The chain is built from TRBV20-1 and TRBJ2-3; D unclear. The germline V gene encodes CDR1 DFQATT and CDR2 SNEGSKA (reference sequence). This CDR3 is 13 amino acids long. Trimming left V 3 bases short and J 0 bases short, with 7 bases between.

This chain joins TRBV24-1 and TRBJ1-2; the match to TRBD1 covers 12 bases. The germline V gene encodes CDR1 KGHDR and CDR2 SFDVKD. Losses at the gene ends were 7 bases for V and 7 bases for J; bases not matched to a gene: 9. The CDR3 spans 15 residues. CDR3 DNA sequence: TGTGCCACCAGCCCCCCGGGACAGGGGGCCATTGGCTACACCTTC. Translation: CATSPPGQGAIGYTF.

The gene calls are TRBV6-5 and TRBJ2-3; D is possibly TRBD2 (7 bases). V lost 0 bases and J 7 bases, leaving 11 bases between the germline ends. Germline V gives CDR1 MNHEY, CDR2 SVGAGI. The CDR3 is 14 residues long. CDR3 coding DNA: TGTGCCAGCAGTTACTCGGGCGGGGGCCATACGCAGTATTTT. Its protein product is CASSYSGGGHTQYF.

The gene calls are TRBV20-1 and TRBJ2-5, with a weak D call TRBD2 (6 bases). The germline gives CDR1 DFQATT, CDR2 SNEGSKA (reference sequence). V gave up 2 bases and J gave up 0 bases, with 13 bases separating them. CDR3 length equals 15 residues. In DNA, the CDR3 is TGCAGTGCTAGACCCACTCTAGCGTACCAAGAGACCCAGTACTTC. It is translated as CSARPTLAYQETQYF.

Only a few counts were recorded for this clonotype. CDR3 protein: CASSLDIFSYEQYF. CDR3 bases: TGTGCCAGCAGCTTGGACATATTCTCCTACGAGCAGTACTTC. The chain carries TRBV6-2 or TRBV6-3 and TRBJ2-7; a possible D gene is TRBD1 (5 bases). With 6 bases removed from V and 0 bases from J, the gap between germline ends came to 12 bases. Germline values: CDR1 MNHEY, CDR2 SVGEGT. The CDR3 sequence is 14 residues long.

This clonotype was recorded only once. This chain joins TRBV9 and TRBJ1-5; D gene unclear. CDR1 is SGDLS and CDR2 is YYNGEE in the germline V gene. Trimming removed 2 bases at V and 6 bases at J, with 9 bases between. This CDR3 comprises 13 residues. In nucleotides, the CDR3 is TGTGCCAGCAGCGTCAATAGTGGTCAGCCCCAGCATTTT. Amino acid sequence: CASSVNSGQPQHF.

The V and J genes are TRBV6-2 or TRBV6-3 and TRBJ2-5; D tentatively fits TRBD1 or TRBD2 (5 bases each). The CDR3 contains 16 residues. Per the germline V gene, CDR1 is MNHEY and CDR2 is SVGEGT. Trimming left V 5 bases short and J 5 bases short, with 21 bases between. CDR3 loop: CASSGWDPFASETQYF. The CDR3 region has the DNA TGTGCCAGCAGTGGCTGGGACCCCTTCGCTAGCGAGACCCAGTACTTC.

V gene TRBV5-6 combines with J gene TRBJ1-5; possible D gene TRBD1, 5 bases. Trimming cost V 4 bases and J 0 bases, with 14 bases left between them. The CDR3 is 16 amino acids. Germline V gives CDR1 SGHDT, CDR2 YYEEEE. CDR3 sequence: CASSNWGSNSNQPQHF. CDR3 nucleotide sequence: TGTGCCAGCAGCAACTGGGGGTCTAATAGCAATCAGCCCCAGCATTTT. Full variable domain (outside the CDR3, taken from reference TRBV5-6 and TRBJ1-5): DAGVTQSPTHLIKTRGQQVTLRCSPKSGHDTVSWYQQALGQGPQFIFQYYEEEERQRGNFPDRFSGHQFPNYSSELNVNALLLGDSALYLCASSNWGSNSNQPQHFGDGTRLSIL.

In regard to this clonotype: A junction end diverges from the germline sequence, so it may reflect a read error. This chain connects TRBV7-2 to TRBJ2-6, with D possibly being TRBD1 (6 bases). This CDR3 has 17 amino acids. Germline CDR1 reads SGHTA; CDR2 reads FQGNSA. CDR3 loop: CASSFVSQGSEANVLTF. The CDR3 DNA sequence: TGTGCCAGCAGCTTTGTATCGCAGGGGTCTGAGGCCAACGTCCTGACTTTC.

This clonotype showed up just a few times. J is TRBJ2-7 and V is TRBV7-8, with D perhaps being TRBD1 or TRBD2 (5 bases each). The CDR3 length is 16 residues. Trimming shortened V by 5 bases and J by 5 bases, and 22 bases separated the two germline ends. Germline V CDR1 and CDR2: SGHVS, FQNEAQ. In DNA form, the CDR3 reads TGTGCCAGCAGCCCGACGGTAAGACGGGACGCGGACGAGCAGTACTTC. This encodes CASSPTVRRDADEQYF.

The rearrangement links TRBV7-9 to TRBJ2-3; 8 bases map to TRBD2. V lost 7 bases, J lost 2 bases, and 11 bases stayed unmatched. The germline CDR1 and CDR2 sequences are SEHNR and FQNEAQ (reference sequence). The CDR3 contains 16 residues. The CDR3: CASTRERGTPTDTQYF. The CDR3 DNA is TGTGCCAGCACCCGAGAGCGGGGGACCCCCACAGATACGCAGTATTTT.

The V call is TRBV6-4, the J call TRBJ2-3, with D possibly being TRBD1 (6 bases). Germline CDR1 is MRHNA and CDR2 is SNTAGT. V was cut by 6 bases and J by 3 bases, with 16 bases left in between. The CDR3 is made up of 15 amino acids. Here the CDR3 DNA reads TGTGCCAGCAGAAAACAGGGTGATGGGACAGATACGCAGTATTTT. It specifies CASRKQGDGTDTQYF.

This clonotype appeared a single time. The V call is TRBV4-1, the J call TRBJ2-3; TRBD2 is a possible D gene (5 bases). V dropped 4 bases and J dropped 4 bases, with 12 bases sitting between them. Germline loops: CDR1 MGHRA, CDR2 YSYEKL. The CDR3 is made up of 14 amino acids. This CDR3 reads CASSRVLRADTQYF. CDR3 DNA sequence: TGCGCCAGCAGCCGGGTCCTGAGGGCAGATACGCAGTATTTT.

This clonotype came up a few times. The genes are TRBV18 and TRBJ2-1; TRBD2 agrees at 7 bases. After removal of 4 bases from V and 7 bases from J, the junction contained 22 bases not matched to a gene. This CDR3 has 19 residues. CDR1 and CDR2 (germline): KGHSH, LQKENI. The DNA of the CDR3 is TGTGCCAGCTCACAGAGAGCCCAGGGCACAGCGGGGAAGACGAATGAGCAGTTCTTC. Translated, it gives CASSQRAQGTAGKTNEQFF.

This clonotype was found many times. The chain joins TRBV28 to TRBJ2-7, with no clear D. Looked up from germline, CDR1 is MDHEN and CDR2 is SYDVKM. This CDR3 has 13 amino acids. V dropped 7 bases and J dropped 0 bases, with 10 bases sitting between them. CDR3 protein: CASIKTSSYEQYF. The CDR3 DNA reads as TGTGCCAGCATCAAGACGAGCTCCTACGAGCAGTACTTC.

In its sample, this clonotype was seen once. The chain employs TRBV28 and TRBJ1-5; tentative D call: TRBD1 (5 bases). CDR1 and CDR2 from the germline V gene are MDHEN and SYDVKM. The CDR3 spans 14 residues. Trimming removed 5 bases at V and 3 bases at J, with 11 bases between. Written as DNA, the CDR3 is TGTGCCAGCAGTACTGGGGGGATCAATCAGCCCCAGCATTTT. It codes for CASSTGGINQPQHF.

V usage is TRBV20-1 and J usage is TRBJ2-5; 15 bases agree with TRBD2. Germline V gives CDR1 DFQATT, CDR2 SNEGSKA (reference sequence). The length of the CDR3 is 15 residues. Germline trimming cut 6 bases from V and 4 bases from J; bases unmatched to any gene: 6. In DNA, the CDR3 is TGCAGTGCCGGACTAGCGGGGGGGCGGTTAGAGACCCAGTACTTC. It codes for CSAGLAGGRLETQYF.

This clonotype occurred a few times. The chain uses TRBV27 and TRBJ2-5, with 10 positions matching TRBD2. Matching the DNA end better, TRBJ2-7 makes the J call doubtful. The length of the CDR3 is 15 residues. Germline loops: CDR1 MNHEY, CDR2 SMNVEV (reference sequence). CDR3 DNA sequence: TGTGCCAGAGACCGGGACGAGCGGGGGGGCCACGAGCAGTACTTC. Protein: CARDRDERGGHEQYF.

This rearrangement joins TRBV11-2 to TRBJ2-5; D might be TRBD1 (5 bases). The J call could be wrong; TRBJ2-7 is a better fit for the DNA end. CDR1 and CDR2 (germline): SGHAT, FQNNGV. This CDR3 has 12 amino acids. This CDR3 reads CASSFGAREQYF. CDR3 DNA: TGTGCCAGCAGCTTTGGGGCTCGCGAGCAGTACTTC.

The CDR3 DNA reads TGCGCCAGCAGCCAAGGACTAGCGGGGATGGGAGAGCAGTACTTC. It specifies CASSQGLAGMGEQYF. The gene calls are TRBV4-3 and TRBJ2-7; 11 nucleotides line up with TRBD2. Germline-derived CDR1 and CDR2 are LGHNA and YSLEER. Trimming at V came to 1 base and at J to 7 bases, leaving 6 bases not matched to a gene. The CDR3 extends over 15 amino acids.